These 24 T cell receptor beta chains originate from one sample sequenced in a study of shared clonotypes between healthy human individuals. Sequencing used immunoSEQ multiplex PCR; TCRdb keeps in-frame clones, though not all of them. The sample yields 2 million to 2.5 million clones, more than 90% seen once. Sequenced material: naive CD4+ T cells sorted from blood. Subset meaning: CD45RA+ positively selected. Source of these receptors: a man between 18 and 29 years old in good health.

The chain combines TRBV27 with TRBJ1-1; D perhaps matches TRBD1 (6 bases). The CDR3 totals 16 residues. Germline CDR1 is MNHEY and CDR2 is SMNVEV (reference sequence). The V end was cut by 5 bases, the J end by 0 bases, with 16 bases between. CDR3 bases: TGTGCCAGCAGTCCGGACGGGGGGCGGATGAACACTGAAGCTTTCTTT. Translated: CASSPDGGRMNTEAFF.

The rearrangement uses TRBV4-1 and TRBJ2-7; perhaps TRBD2 as D (7 bases). The V gene's germline CDR1 is MGHRA and CDR2 YSYEKL. Trimming stripped 4 bases from V and 2 bases from J, with 15 bases between. The CDR3 consists of 15 residues. The CDR3 sequence: CASSPLGGGPYEQYF. The DNA for the CDR3 is TGCGCCAGCAGCCCACTAGGGGGGGGGCCCTACGAGCAGTACTTC.

This chain uses TRBV11-3 with TRBJ2-2, with D tentatively TRBD2 (5 bases). Germline V gene sequence: CDR1 SGHNT, CDR2 YENEEA. The V end was cut by 5 bases, the J end by 2 bases, with 9 bases between. CDR3 length equals 14 residues. The CDR3 loop is CASSQRSNTGELFF. The CDR3, as DNA: TGTGCCAGCAGCCAGCGGAGCAACACCGGGGAGCTGTTTTTT.

The chain joins TRBV6-6 to TRBJ2-3, with TRBD1 identical over 8 bases. Per germline, CDR1 MNHNY and CDR2 SVGAGI (reference sequence). CDR3 length equals 14 residues. The V and J ends lost 8 bases and 1 base, in that order; junction bases with no gene match: 5. For the CDR3, the DNA is TGTGCCAGCCGAAAGACAGGGGGCACAGATACGCAGTATTTT. Protein product: CASRKTGGTDTQYF.

The chain recombines TRBV6-1 with TRBJ2-3; 11 bases line up with TRBD2. CDR1 and CDR2 from the germline V gene are MNHNS and SASEGT. Losses at the gene ends were 7 bases for V and 14 bases for J; bases not matched to a gene: 17. The CDR3 spans 15 residues. CDR3 DNA: TGTGCCAGCACCCCAACTAGCGGGAGCCTTAACGGACGGTATTTT. Translating gives CASTPTSGSLNGRYF.

This chain joins TRBV30 and TRBJ1-6; no clear D gene. Germline CDR1 GTSNPN, CDR2 SVGIG (reference sequence). The CDR3 runs to 15 residues. V was cut by 5 bases and J by 0 bases, with 11 bases left in between. The CDR3 reads CAWGKGSSYNSPLHF. The CDR3 nucleotides are TGTGCCTGGGGTAAGGGCAGCTCCTATAATTCACCCCTCCACTTT.

The chain carries TRBV4-3 and TRBJ2-3; D gene ambiguous. Trimming left V 1 base short and J 2 bases short, with 10 bases between. This CDR3 is built from 15 residues. Per germline, CDR1 LGHNA and CDR2 YSLEER. The CDR3 coding sequence is TGCGCCAGCAGCCAAGGCAGGCAGCTCACAGATACGCAGTATTTT. Translation gives CASSQGRQLTDTQYF.

This sequence joins TRBV11-2 and TRBJ1-4; D may be TRBD1 (5 bases). CDR1 SGHAT and CDR2 FQNNGV come from the germline V gene. The V and J ends lost 0 bases and 8 bases respectively, with 16 bases between them. The CDR3 covers 16 residues. The chain's CDR3 is CASSLEGTDGREKLFF. CDR3 in DNA: TGTGCCAGCAGCTTAGAGGGGACCGACGGGAGGGAAAAACTGTTTTTT.

The chain combines TRBV4-1 with TRBJ2-7; weak D call: TRBD1 (5 bases). There are 15 residues in the CDR3. V lost 1 base and J lost 5, with 15 bases in between. CDR1 is MGHRA, CDR2 YSYEKL, per germline. CDR3 nucleotide sequence: TGCGCCAGCAGCCAAGTGGCAGGGTCGACTGACGAGCAGTACTTC. Its translation: CASSQVAGSTDEQYF.

Here the CDR3 reads CASSYASRQGTDTQYF. CDR3 in DNA: TGTGCCAGCAGTTATGCCTCCCGACAGGGTACAGATACGCAGTATTTT. The V call is TRBV6-5, the J call TRBJ2-3; 7 bases align to TRBD1. The V gene's germline CDR1 is MNHEY and CDR2 SVGAGI. This CDR3 has 16 amino acids. The V segment lost 3 bases and the J segment 3 bases; nucleotides outside the gene matches: 9.

V is TRBV7-9 and J is TRBJ1-1; TRBD1 matches at 7 bases. J gave up 1 base and V 4 bases, and 3 bases lay outside the gene matches. The V gene's germline CDR1 is SEHNR and CDR2 FQNEAQ (reference sequence). This CDR3 has 14 amino acids. CDR3 in DNA: TGTGCCAGCAGCTCGGACAGGAGGAACACTGAAGCTTTCTTT. This sequence encodes CASSSDRRNTEAFF.

This clone has a single count. The chain couples TRBV6-4 to TRBJ2-1; D remains unclear. The germline V and J ends were trimmed by 11 bases and 6 bases, with 20 bases remaining between them. This CDR3 spans 14 amino acids. The V gene's germline CDR1 is MRHNA and CDR2 SNTAGT. This CDR3 is CARNWMGPPNEQFF. The DNA for the CDR3 is TGTGCCCGTAATTGGATGGGTCCTCCCAATGAGCAGTTCTTC.

The genes are TRBV6-4 and TRBJ1-2, with a tentative D call TRBD1 (6 bases). There are 14 residues in the CDR3. The V gene's germline CDR1 is MRHNA and CDR2 SNTAGT. The ends were cut back, 5 bases at V and 3 bases at J, with 13 bases in the middle. The CDR3 spells CASSHTGTDYGYTF. The CDR3 nucleotides read TGTGCCAGCAGTCATACAGGGACGGACTATGGCTACACCTTC.

This chain connects TRBV19 to TRBJ2-7; D not resolved. V lost 6 bases and J 0 bases, leaving 12 bases between the germline ends. The CDR3 has 14 amino acids. The germline V gene has CDR1 LNHDA and CDR2 SQIVND (reference sequence). The CDR3 here is CASSTDNYSYEQYF. As DNA, the CDR3 is TGTGCCAGTAGCACCGACAATTACTCCTACGAGCAGTACTTC.

This rearrangement joins TRBV6-5 to TRBJ2-2; D unclear. Trimming left V 2 bases short and J 5 bases short, with 9 bases between. Germline V gene data show CDR1 as MNHEY and CDR2 as SVGAGI. This CDR3 has 14 amino acids. This CDR3 reads CASSYVQLTGELFF. CDR3 DNA: TGTGCCAGCAGTTACGTACAGTTGACCGGGGAGCTGTTTTTT.

The rearrangement joins TRBV6-6 to TRBJ2-7, with 7 positions matching TRBD2. V shed 3 bases and J 2 bases; nucleotides not matched to a gene: 4. CDR1 MNHNY and CDR2 SVGAGI come from the germline V gene (reference sequence). This CDR3 is 14 amino acids long. This CDR3 is CASSYERGAYEQYF. The DNA for the CDR3 is TGTGCCAGCAGTTATGAGCGGGGCGCCTACGAGCAGTACTTC.

This chain links TRBV7-9 with TRBJ1-5; D might be TRBD1 (5 bases). In germline, CDR1 is SEHNR, CDR2 FQNEAQ (reference sequence). The germline V and J ends were trimmed by 4 bases and 4 bases, with 11 bases remaining between them. There are 14 residues in the CDR3. CDR3 in amino acids: CASSSPGPNQPQHF. In DNA, the CDR3 is TGTGCCAGCAGCTCGCCAGGGCCTAATCAGCCCCAGCATTTT.

Concerning this clone: Other DNA sequences from this sample encode an identical CDR3 as well. The chain combines TRBV6-5 with TRBJ1-6; D unclear. Between the trimmed V and J ends, which lost 2 bases and 5 bases, there was a span of 1 base. The CDR3 length is 12 residues. In germline, CDR1 is MNHEY, CDR2 SVGAGI. DNA for the CDR3: TGTGCCAGCAGTTACAATAATTCACCCCTCCACTTT. It encodes CASSYNNSPLHF.

The chain employs TRBV4-3 and TRBJ2-7; the match to TRBD1 covers 10 bases. CDR3 length equals 15 residues. V lost 3 bases to trimming and J lost 6 bases; unmatched junction nucleotides: 8. The germline gives CDR1 LGHNA, CDR2 YSLEER. The CDR3 reads CASSHGGQGISEQYF. The CDR3 coding sequence is TGCGCCAGCAGCCATGGGGGACAGGGGATCTCCGAGCAGTACTTC.

This chain links TRBV30 with TRBJ1-2; TRBD1 might be the D (6 bases). Trimming removed 5 bases at V and 3 bases at J, with 16 bases between. CDR3 size: 14 residues. Germline V gene lookup returns CDR1 GTSNPN and CDR2 SVGIG (reference sequence). The CDR3 DNA is TGTGCCTGGGGAGGAAGGGCAGGGGACTATGGCTACACCTTC. It codes for CAWGGRAGDYGYTF.

The chain has TRBV9 and TRBJ1-2; the D gene is possibly TRBD1 (6 bases). V lost 3 bases and J 7 bases, leaving 19 bases between the germline ends. This CDR3 spans 15 amino acids. Germline CDR1 and CDR2: SGDLS and YYNGEE. For the CDR3, the DNA is TGTGCCAGCAGCGCCGGCTCCCGGGGGGCCGTTGGCTACACCTTC. This encodes CASSAGSRGAVGYTF.

The V call is TRBV19, the J call TRBJ1-2; D is uncertain. From germline, CDR1 is LNHDA and CDR2 SQIVND (reference sequence). The CDR3 has 14 amino acids. The V end lost 2 bases, the J end lost 3 bases, and 10 bases lay between the germline ends. For the CDR3, the DNA is TGTGCCAGTAGTATATCCATGGTGGACTATGGCTACACCTTC. This codes for CASSISMVDYGYTF.

This clone appeared a single time. At the DNA level, this CDR3 is encoded by other sequences in the same sample as well. J is TRBJ1-1 and V is TRBV5-5; D call uncertain. The CDR3 consists of 13 residues. The V and J ends lost 1 base and 2 bases respectively, with 6 bases between them. CDR1 and CDR2 (germline): SGHKS, YYEKEE (reference sequence). The CDR3 coding sequence is TGTGCCAGCAGCTTGACGGACAACACTGAAGCTTTCTTT. Translation: CASSLTDNTEAFF.

The chain recombines TRBV6-1 with TRBJ2-5; D is uncertain. The CDR3 spans 13 residues. Germline V CDR1 and CDR2: MNHNS, SASEGT. The V end lost 1 base, the J end lost 5 bases, and 8 bases lay between the germline ends. CDR3 amino acids: CASSEGPFETQYF. The DNA for the CDR3 is TGTGCCAGCAGTGAAGGTCCTTTCGAGACCCAGTACTTC.